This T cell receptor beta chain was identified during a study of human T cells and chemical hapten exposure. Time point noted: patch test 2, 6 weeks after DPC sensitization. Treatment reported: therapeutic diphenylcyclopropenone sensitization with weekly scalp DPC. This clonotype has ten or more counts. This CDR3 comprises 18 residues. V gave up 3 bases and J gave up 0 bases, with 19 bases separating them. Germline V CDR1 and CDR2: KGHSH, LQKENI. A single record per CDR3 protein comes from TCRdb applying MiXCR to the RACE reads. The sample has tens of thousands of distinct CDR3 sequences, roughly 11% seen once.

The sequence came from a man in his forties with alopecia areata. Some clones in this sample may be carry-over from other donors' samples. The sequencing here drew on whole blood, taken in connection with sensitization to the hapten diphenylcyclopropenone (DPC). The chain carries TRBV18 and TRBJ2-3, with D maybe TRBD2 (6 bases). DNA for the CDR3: TGTGCCAGCTCACCGCGGGACTTGCCTCCGTCTAGCACAGATACGCAGTATTTT. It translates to CASSPRDLPPSSTDTQYF.